What follows are 10 T cell receptor beta chains derived from one specimen sequenced in a study of T cells in Graves' hyperthyroidism and ophthalmopathy. There were TCR beta CDR3 regions amplified from RNA transcripts. The HTBI primer set drove a first-round RT-PCR of the TCR CDR3. Using its own MiXCR run on the multiplex PCR reads, TCRdb lists one record per CDR3 protein. The sample has hundreds of thousands of distinct CDR3 sequences; around 15% are singletons. Specimen: blood. The source of these receptors is a woman between 45 and 60 years old with Graves' ophthalmopathy.

This clonotype was seen at least ten times. This sequence joins TRBV11-2 and TRBJ1-1; D gene unclear. The ends were cut back, 1 base at V and 0 bases at J, with 9 bases in the middle. CDR1 SGHAT and CDR2 FQNNGV come from the germline V gene. The CDR3 length is 15 residues. CDR3 in amino acids: CASSLGGSMNTEAFF. The CDR3 coding sequence is TGTGCCAGCAGCTTAGGAGGGAGCATGAACACTGAAGCTTTCTTT.

The chain is built from TRBV19 and TRBJ2-6; 9 nucleotides agree with TRBD1. CDR1 LNHDA and CDR2 SQIVND come from the germline V gene (reference sequence). The ends lost 3 bases at V and 0 bases at J; junction bases unmatched: 12. The CDR3 is 20 amino acids. The CDR3 protein is CASSIVFGTGKLSGANVLTF. The CDR3 region has the DNA TGTGCCAGTAGTATCGTATTCGGGACAGGGAAACTCTCTGGGGCCAACGTCCTGACTTTC.

This clonotype was recorded at least ten times. This chain uses TRBV28 with TRBJ1-2; no firm D call. The CDR3 contains 14 residues. In germline, CDR1 is MDHEN, CDR2 SYDVKM. Trimming shortened V by 2 bases and J by 5 bases, and 12 bases separated the two germline ends. The CDR3 loop reads CASSLGGEGYGYTF. CDR3 bases: TGTGCCAGCAGTTTAGGAGGAGAAGGATATGGCTACACCTTC.

V is TRBV4-1 and J is TRBJ2-4; 8 bases map to TRBD1. The germline V gene encodes CDR1 MGHRA and CDR2 YSYEKL. After removal of 3 bases from V and 0 bases from J, the junction contained 13 bases not matched to a gene. This CDR3 is 19 amino acids long. CDR3 in amino acids: CASSQTGVRRPLAKNIQYF. CDR3 in DNA: TGCGCCAGCAGCCAGACAGGGGTGAGGCGACCACTAGCCAAAAACATTCAGTACTTC.

Only a few counts were recorded for this clonotype. This sequence joins TRBV18 and TRBJ2-3, with 8 bases aligning to TRBD2. The CDR3 is made up of 15 amino acids. Germline loops: CDR1 KGHSH, CDR2 LQKENI. Trimming cost V 6 bases and J 5 bases; bases outside gene matches: 10. CDR3 bases: TGTGCCAGCTCTGCCCGAGGAGCGGGAGAAGATACGCAGTATTTT. It specifies CASSARGAGEDTQYF.

This clonotype was recorded many times. The V and J genes are TRBV12-3 or TRBV12-4 and TRBJ1-1, with a possible D match to TRBD1 (6 bases). The CDR3 is 13 amino acids. Trimming pared 0 bases from V and 7 bases from J, leaving 9 bases between. CDR3 amino acids: CASSLAQGGEAFF. DNA for the CDR3: TGTGCCAGCAGTTTAGCGCAAGGGGGTGAAGCTTTCTTT.

This clonotype has just a few counts. This may come from a read error, since a much larger clone is one base off. No conserved phenylalanine or tryptophan ends this CDR3, so it is likely a read error. The V call is TRBV12-3 or TRBV12-4, the J call TRBJ2-7; no clear D gene. Trimming left V 2 bases short and J 6 bases short, with 14 bases between. This CDR3 has 14 amino acids. The CDR3 DNA sequence: TGTGCCAGCAGTTTACGGCGTTGGATGTCCGAGCAGTACCTC. Translated: CASSLRRWMSEQYL.

This clonotype was picked up many times. The CDR3 loop reads CASSPSGSSREQYF. The CDR3 nucleotides read TGTGCCAGCAGCCCGAGCGGGAGTTCTCGGGAGCAGTACTTC. J is TRBJ2-7 and V is TRBV12-3 or TRBV12-4; 8 nucleotides align to TRBD2. The CDR3 runs to 14 residues. Germline trimming cut 6 bases from V and 7 bases from J; bases unmatched to any gene: 11.

V is TRBV10-3 and J is TRBJ2-2; TRBD1 matches 7 bases. This CDR3 comprises 14 residues. V lost 10 bases to trimming and J lost 3 bases; unmatched junction nucleotides: 8. Germline CDR1 is ENHRY and CDR2 is SYGVKD. CDR3 sequence reads: CATNRGADTGELFF. CDR3 bases: TGTGCCACCAACAGGGGCGCCGACACCGGGGAGCTGTTTTTT.

This clonotype was seen at least ten times. The V call is TRBV14, the J call TRBJ2-3, with 10 bases identical to TRBD2. J gave up 6 bases and V 0 bases, and 9 bases lay outside the gene matches. The V gene's germline CDR1 is SGHDN and CDR2 FVKESK. The CDR3 sequence is 17 residues long. The CDR3: CASSQEPLLAGADTQYF. CDR3 DNA sequence: TGTGCCAGCAGCCAAGAACCACTCCTAGCGGGAGCTGATACGCAGTATTTT.